One and the same sample provided the 9 T cell receptor beta chains below, sequenced in a study of CD8 T cells in Susac syndrome. Reverse transcription of about 0.5 to 1 ug RNA used random hexamers. Each CDR3 protein is one row after TCRdb ran MiXCR on the immunoSEQ multiplex PCR reads. The sample lists some 200,000 distinct CDR3 sequences, over 75% occurring once. The sequenced material came from CD4+ T cells from PBMCs. These receptors came from a human donor with Susac syndrome.

The chain employs TRBV7-9 and TRBJ2-1, with TRBD1 matching over 9 bases. V dropped 3 bases and J dropped 2; count of bases not matched to a gene: 2. The CDR3 length is 15 residues. Germline V gene sequence: CDR1 SEHNR, CDR2 FQNEAQ (reference sequence). Here the CDR3 reads CASSLDRGTYNEQFF. The CDR3 bases are TGTGCCAGCAGCTTGGACAGGGGCACCTACAATGAGCAGTTCTTC.

The rearrangement uses TRBV5-1 and TRBJ2-1, with D possibly matching TRBD2 (5 bases). The CDR3 is 15 residues long. Trimming took off 0 bases at V and 0 bases at J, with 7 bases between the two ends. From germline, CDR1 is SGHRS and CDR2 YFSETQ. The CDR3 sequence is CASSLVTSSYNEQFF. The CDR3 DNA reads TGCGCCAGCAGCTTGGTTACTAGCTCCTACAATGAGCAGTTCTTC.

The V and J genes are TRBV20-1 and TRBJ2-1, with 8 bases fitting TRBD2. CDR1 and CDR2 (germline): DFQATT, SNEGSKA (reference sequence). Losses at the gene ends were 1 base for V and 0 bases for J; bases not matched to a gene: 2. This CDR3 has 15 amino acids. In DNA, the CDR3 is TGCAGTGCTAGAGGACTAGCGAGCTCCTACAATGAGCAGTTCTTC. Its translation: CSARGLASSYNEQFF.

V usage is TRBV4-1 and J usage is TRBJ2-1; tentative D call: TRBD1 (5 bases). With 4 bases removed from V and 1 base from J, the gap between germline ends came to 20 bases. Germline V gene lookup returns CDR1 MGHRA and CDR2 YSYEKL. The CDR3 has 18 residues. The CDR3 DNA sequence: TGCGCCAGCAGCCCGATTAGGGGCAGGGTAGTGTCCTACAATGAGCAGTTCTTC. This sequence encodes CASSPIRGRVVSYNEQFF.

The chain recombines TRBV20-1 with TRBJ2-1; tentatively, D is TRBD2 (6 bases). Trimming took off 8 bases at V and 4 bases at J, with 21 bases between the two ends. The CDR3 extends over 15 amino acids. CDR1 is DFQATT and CDR2 is SNEGSKA in the germline V gene (reference sequence). CDR3 DNA: TGCAGTCCTAAGGGGACCGGGACTTTTTACAATGAGCAGTTCTTC. Residues: CSPKGTGTFYNEQFF.

The gene calls are TRBV7-2 and TRBJ1-5, with D hard to call. Trimming removed 3 bases from V and 4 bases from J, with 16 bases in between. Germline loops: CDR1 SGHTA, CDR2 FQGNSA. The CDR3 is made up of 16 amino acids. The CDR3 DNA reads as TGTGCCAGCAGCTTTAATCAAGGGATCGGTAATCAGCCCCAGCATTTT. As protein: CASSFNQGIGNQPQHF.

Only a few counts were recorded for this clonotype. The chain uses TRBV19 and TRBJ2-6; no clear D gene. This CDR3 spans 17 amino acids. Germline-derived CDR1 and CDR2 are LNHDA and SQIVND (reference sequence). Trimming took off 6 bases at V and 0 bases at J, with 15 bases between the two ends. For the CDR3, the DNA is TGTGCCAGTAGGGTTTCGTTCGCATACTCTGGGGCCAACGTCCTGACTTTC. As protein: CASRVSFAYSGANVLTF.

The chain recombines TRBV5-6 with TRBJ2-6; no reliable D call. The V end was cut by 4 bases, the J end by 0 bases, with 11 bases between. The length of the CDR3 is 16 residues. The germline V gene has CDR1 SGHDT and CDR2 YYEEEE. The CDR3 here is CASSQLGDSGANVLTF. As DNA, the CDR3 is TGTGCCAGCAGCCAACTCGGCGACTCTGGGGCCAACGTCCTGACTTTC.

The rearrangement joins TRBV24-1 to TRBJ1-6; possibly TRBD1 for D (5 bases). In germline, CDR1 is KGHDR, CDR2 SFDVKD. The CDR3 contains 19 residues. V was pared by 4 bases and J by 7 bases, with 25 bases between. CDR3 nucleotide sequence: TGTGCCACCAGTGAGGGATTTCGGGACGCCGGATTGGGGAATTCACCCCTCCACTTT. Protein sequence: CATSEGFRDAGLGNSPLHF.